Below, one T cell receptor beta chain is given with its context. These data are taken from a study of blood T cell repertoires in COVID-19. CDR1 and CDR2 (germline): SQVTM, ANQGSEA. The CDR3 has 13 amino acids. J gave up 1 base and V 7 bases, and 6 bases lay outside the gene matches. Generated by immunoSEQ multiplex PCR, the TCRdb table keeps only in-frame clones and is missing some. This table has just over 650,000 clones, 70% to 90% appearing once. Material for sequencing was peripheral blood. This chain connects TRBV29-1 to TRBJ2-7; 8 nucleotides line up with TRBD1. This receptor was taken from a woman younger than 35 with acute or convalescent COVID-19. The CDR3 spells CSARTGTSYEQYF. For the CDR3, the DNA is TGCAGCGCCCGGACAGGGACATCCTACGAGCAGTACTTC.